The table lists the clone carrying this TCR beta chain with a few counts. This may stem from a read error, because a much larger clone lies one nucleotide away. The data derive from a study of Graves' ophthalmopathy and Graves' hyperthyroidism. Diagnosis was based on clinical symptoms, serum thyroxine, TRAb, thyroid ultrasound and orbital computed tomography. Amplification of the TCR beta CDR3 regions used RNA transcripts (as template). In the first round, RT-PCR was carried out with HTBI primers, and a multiplex PCR formed the second round. Each CDR3 protein gets one entry after TCRdb re-called the multiplex PCR reads with MiXCR. The repertoire includes over 500,000 distinct CDR3 sequences, about a fifth of them detected once, and approximately 6.5% sits in the top ten. This CDR3 region has 16 residues. Germline CDR1 is MNHEY and CDR2 is SMNVEV (reference sequence).

This sequence originates from a woman aged 18 to 35 with stable Graves' hyperthyroidism. Some clones in this sample may be carry-over from other donors' samples. The chain combines TRBV27 with TRBJ2-5, with a tentative D call TRBD2 (7 bases). Input material: peripheral blood. The CDR3 DNA is TGTGCCAACCCACTAACTGACAAACAGGGAGGGGAGACCCAGTGCTTC. Protein: CANPLTDKQGGETQCF.